This TCR beta chain was retrieved from a study of blood T cell repertoires in COVID-19. For the study at large: The United States, Italy and Spain provided the acute and convalescent COVID-19 samples. From T cells, B-cell-depleted T cells, or PBMCs came the material, which was cDNA or gDNA.

In the authors' methods: Reference gene primer amplification gave estimated nucleated cell counts. Some clones are missing from TCRdb's copy, which holds only in-frame ones; the method was immunoSEQ multiplex PCR. That table gives V, J and clone size, and the DNA gave D and trimming. The sample lists 200,000 to 250,000 clones; roughly 87% were seen once. The CDR3 contains 18 residues. CDR1 is MNHEY, CDR2 SMNVEV, per germline (reference sequence). V gave up 6 bases and J gave up 4 bases, with 25 bases separating them. The chain has TRBV27 and TRBJ1-5; possibly TRBD1 for D (6 bases). Sequenced material: peripheral blood. This clonotype was sampled from a man aged 35-49 years with active or convalescent COVID-19. For the CDR3, the DNA is TGTGCCAGCAGGAAAACAGGGCGCGGTTTTCTAGGGAATCAGCCCCAGCATTTT. It codes for CASRKTGRGFLGNQPQHF.